Shown below are 27 T cell receptor beta chains from a single sample sequenced in a study of shared clonotypes between healthy human individuals. Sequencing was performed with immunoSEQ multiplex PCR; in TCRdb, only in-frame clones are kept and a portion is missing. The repertoire holds 2.3 million or so clones, with approximately 93% as singletons. Source material: naive CD4+ T cells from PBMCs. Specified subset: CD45RA+ positively selected. Receptor source: a man aged 18-30 years in good health. Some clones in this sample may be carry-over from other donors' samples.

The chain couples TRBV7-8 to TRBJ1-3; TRBD1 matches 10 bases. Germline CDR1 SGHVS, CDR2 FQNEAQ. The V segment lost 5 bases and the J segment 4 bases; nucleotides outside the gene matches: 5. The CDR3 sequence is 15 residues long. DNA for the CDR3: TGTGCCAGCAGCCGACAGGGGGCGCCAGGAAACACCATATATTTT. Residues: CASSRQGAPGNTIYF.

The chain couples TRBV25-1 to TRBJ1-3, with D uncertain. Germline CDR1 is MGHDK and CDR2 is SYGVNS. This CDR3 is 14 amino acids long. V shed 5 bases and J shed 1 base, with 9 bases lying between them. The CDR3 DNA sequence: TGTGCCAGCAGTTCGACAAAATCTGGAAACACCATATATTTT. Residues: CASSSTKSGNTIYF.

The rearrangement joins TRBV9 to TRBJ1-3; 7 bases are a match to TRBD1. J was trimmed by 4 bases and V by 3 bases; bases with no gene match: 7. Germline values: CDR1 SGDLS, CDR2 YYNGEE. The CDR3 runs to 15 residues. The CDR3 DNA reads as TGTGCCAGCAGCGCGACAGGGTCTAACGGAAACACCATATATTTT. This gives the protein CASSATGSNGNTIYF.

The J gene is TRBJ1-2, the V gene TRBV2; 7 nucleotides line up with TRBD1. The germline gives CDR1 SNHLY, CDR2 FYNNEI. The CDR3 is made up of 16 amino acids. The junction had 8 bases not matched to a gene; V was cut back by 4 bases and J by 0 bases. The CDR3 sequence: CASSGGTAASNYGYTF. The DNA for the CDR3 is TGTGCCAGCAGTGGAGGGACAGCCGCATCTAACTATGGCTACACCTTC. Full variable domain (rest looked up from reference TRBV2 and TRBJ1-2): EPEVTQTPSHQVTQMGQEVILRCVPISNHLYFYWYRQILGQKVEFLVSFYNNEISEKSEIFDDQFSVERPDGSNFTLKIRSTKLEDSAMYFCASSGGTAASNYGYTFGSGTRLTVV.

The CDR3 sequence is CASRETGGTVETQYF. The DNA of the CDR3 is TGTGCCAGCAGGGAGACAGGGGGCACAGTGGAGACCCAGTACTTC. The J gene is TRBJ2-5, the V gene TRBV28, with 10 bases aligning to TRBD1. Germline-derived CDR1 and CDR2 are MDHEN and SYDVKM. The V and J ends lost 6 bases and 5 bases, in that order; junction bases with no gene match: 9. The CDR3 sequence is 15 residues long.

As for this clone: The same CDR3 is also encoded by other DNA sequences in this sample. The rearrangement uses TRBV19 and TRBJ1-1; D is perhaps TRBD1 (5 bases). From germline, CDR1 is LNHDA and CDR2 SQIVND (reference sequence). V gave up 3 bases and J gave up 1 base, with 12 bases separating them. The CDR3 has 15 amino acids. CDR3 bases: TGTGCCAGTAGTATCCCGGGACGTAGGAACACTGAAGCTTTCTTT. As protein: CASSIPGRRNTEAFF.

V gene TRBV5-5 combines with J gene TRBJ1-2; 10 bases align to TRBD1. J was trimmed by 2 bases and V by 4 bases; bases with no gene match: 8. Germline assignment: CDR1 SGHKS and CDR2 YYEKEE (reference sequence). The CDR3 covers 16 residues. CDR3 amino acids: CASSLIPGQGNYGYTF. The CDR3 DNA sequence: TGTGCCAGCAGCCTAATCCCGGGACAGGGGAACTATGGCTACACCTTC.

The chain employs TRBV9 and TRBJ2-7, with D unresolved. Per the germline V gene, CDR1 is SGDLS and CDR2 is YYNGEE. The germline V and J ends were trimmed by 0 bases and 10 bases, with 14 bases remaining between them. The CDR3 sequence is 13 residues long. CDR3 in amino acids: CASSVEVRTEQYF. The CDR3 DNA reads TGTGCCAGCAGCGTAGAGGTGCGAACAGAACAGTACTTC.

Regarding this clone: The sample contains more than one DNA sequence encoding this CDR3. The rearrangement uses TRBV5-1 and TRBJ1-3, with D unclear. The CDR3 length is 15 residues. Trimming removed 0 bases at V and 1 base at J, with 8 bases between. The germline V gene has CDR1 SGHRS and CDR2 YFSETQ. CDR3 nucleotides: TGCGCCAGCAGCTTGGATTCGGGGTCTGGAAACACCATATATTTT. It yields the protein CASSLDSGSGNTIYF.

The chain recombines TRBV4-3 with TRBJ2-7; D gene ambiguous. The CDR3 sequence is 14 residues long. The V end was cut by 4 bases, the J end by 2 bases, with 12 bases between. Germline assignment: CDR1 LGHNA and CDR2 YSLEER. The CDR3 reads CASSPGRGPYEQYF. The CDR3 DNA sequence: TGCGCCAGCAGCCCAGGACGAGGACCCTACGAGCAGTACTTC.

This clone was counted between two and nine times. This may stem from a read error, because a much larger clone lies one nucleotide away. Distinct nucleotide sequences in the sample also encode this CDR3. The chain couples TRBV7-3 to TRBJ2-5; D possibly corresponds to TRBD1 (5 bases). The CDR3 spans 13 residues. Deletions cut 2 bases from V and 3 bases from J, with 7 bases between. Germline assignment: CDR1 SGHTA and CDR2 FQGTGA. The CDR3 coding sequence is TGTGCCAGCAGCTTAGACAGAGAAGAGACCCAGTACTTC. It translates to CASSLDREETQYF. Combining the CDR3 with reference TRBV7-3 and TRBJ2-5 gives the whole variable domain GAGVSQTPSNKVTEKGKYVELRCDPISGHTALYWYRQSLGQGPEFLIYFQGTGAADDSGLPNDRFFAVRPEGSVSTLKIQRTERGDSAVYLCASSLDREETQYFGPGTRLLVL.

A word on this clone: The same CDR3 also results from other DNA sequences found in this sample. In DNA, the CDR3 is TGTGCCAGCAGCTTCCTAGCGGGGGTCACAGATACGCAGTATTTT. Its protein product is CASSFLAGVTDTQYF. The J gene is TRBJ2-3, the V gene TRBV7-2; 10 nucleotides line up with TRBD2. Germline V gives CDR1 SGHTA, CDR2 FQGNSA. V lost 3 bases to trimming and J lost 2 bases; unmatched junction nucleotides: 2. The CDR3 consists of 15 residues.

The chain has TRBV29-1 and TRBJ1-1; no reliable D call. CDR3 length: 12 residues. Looked up from germline, CDR1 is SQVTM and CDR2 is ANQGSEA. Trimming shortened V by 4 bases and J by 3 bases, and 9 bases separated the two germline ends. This CDR3 is CSVAVSDTEAFF. DNA for the CDR3: TGCAGCGTTGCCGTTTCGGACACTGAAGCTTTCTTT.

The rearrangement links TRBV5-5 to TRBJ2-5; a possible D gene is TRBD2 (7 bases). This CDR3 has 16 amino acids. Germline V gene lookup returns CDR1 SGHKS and CDR2 YYEKEE (reference sequence). V was pared by 1 base and J by 3 bases, with 16 bases between. CDR3 loop: CASSLPPGGDEETQYF. In DNA, the CDR3 is TGTGCCAGCAGCTTGCCTCCGGGGGGCGATGAAGAGACCCAGTACTTC.

The chain combines TRBV11-2 with TRBJ2-7, with TRBD2 matching over 8 bases. Trimming removed 1 base from V and 6 bases from J; junction bases left unmatched: 5. CDR3 length: 14 residues. Germline CDR1 reads SGHAT; CDR2 reads FQNNGV. As DNA, the CDR3 is TGTGCCAGCAGCTTAGCGGGAGGGCCGATCGAGCAGTACTTC. Its translation: CASSLAGGPIEQYF.

The chain couples TRBV5-1 to TRBJ2-1; 8 nucleotides align to TRBD1. The V gene end was trimmed by 4 bases and the J gene end by 4 bases; junction bases not matched to a gene: 7. CDR3 length equals 15 residues. CDR1 SGHRS and CDR2 YFSETQ come from the germline V gene. CDR3 amino acids: CASSVQGGPYNEQFF. CDR3 bases: TGCGCCAGCAGCGTACAGGGGGGACCATACAATGAGCAGTTCTTC.

The genes are TRBV11-2 and TRBJ2-1; D unclear. Trimming shortened V by 1 base and J by 1 base, and 11 bases separated the two germline ends. The CDR3 covers 16 residues. Looked up from germline, CDR1 is SGHAT and CDR2 is FQNNGV. DNA of the CDR3: TGTGCCAGCAGCTTAGTTAGTTTAGGGTCCTACAATGAGCAGTTCTTC. It specifies CASSLVSLGSYNEQFF.

V is TRBV11-1 and J is TRBJ2-7; 7 bases match TRBD2. Trimming at V came to 2 bases and at J to 4 bases, leaving 2 bases not matched to a gene. Germline CDR1 reads SGHAT; CDR2 reads FQDESV (reference sequence). This CDR3 comprises 13 residues. This CDR3 is CASSLRREYEQYF. The CDR3 DNA follows: TGTGCCAGCAGCTTACGGCGGGAGTACGAGCAGTACTTC.

The J gene is TRBJ1-3, the V gene TRBV6-1, with a possible D match to TRBD1 (5 bases). The V gene lost 10 bases and the J gene lost 4 bases, with 8 bases spanning the gap. Per the germline V gene, CDR1 is MNHNS and CDR2 is SASEGT. The CDR3 spans 11 residues. CDR3 DNA sequence: TGTGCCACCGGGGCCGGAAACACCATATATTTT. Residues: CATGAGNTIYF.

The chain combines TRBV25-1 with TRBJ2-2; tentatively, D is TRBD1 or TRBD2 (5 bases each). Deletions cut 2 bases from V and 2 bases from J, with 12 bases between. Germline assignment: CDR1 MGHDK and CDR2 SYGVNS. CDR3 length: 16 amino acids. CDR3 nucleotides: TGTGCCAGCAGTGAAGCCGGGACGGCCAACACCGGGGAGCTGTTTTTT. Its protein is CASSEAGTANTGELFF.

This rearrangement joins TRBV2 to TRBJ1-1; TRBD1 is a possible D gene (5 bases). V was cut by 6 bases and J by 1 base, with 12 bases left in between. The germline gives CDR1 SNHLY, CDR2 FYNNEI. The CDR3 totals 14 residues. CDR3 loop: CASRTGRENTEAFF. In DNA, the CDR3 is TGTGCCAGCAGGACGGGACGGGAGAACACTGAAGCTTTCTTT.

The chain has TRBV29-1 and TRBJ2-7; D is unresolved. CDR1 SQVTM and CDR2 ANQGSEA come from the germline V gene. The CDR3 has 13 residues. The V and J ends lost 2 bases and 2 bases respectively, with 10 bases between them. The CDR3 nucleotides read TGCAGCGTTGAAACAGAACGGCCCTACGAGCAGTACTTC. It codes for CSVETERPYEQYF.

The rearrangement joins TRBV28 to TRBJ1-2; unclear D gene. Per the germline V gene, CDR1 is MDHEN and CDR2 is SYDVKM. Between the trimmed V and J ends, which lost 3 bases and 0 bases, there was a span of 8 bases. The CDR3 has 14 amino acids. CDR3 in DNA: TGTGCCAGCAGTTTGCGGGAGGCTAACTATGGCTACACCTTC. This translates into CASSLREANYGYTF.

The chain carries TRBV7-2 and TRBJ2-3; a weak D match, TRBD1 (6 bases). The CDR3 covers 14 residues. The V end was cut by 5 bases, the J end by 4 bases, with 13 bases between. Germline V lookup: CDR1 SGHTA, CDR2 FQGNSA. This chain's CDR3 is CASSPGTLADTQYF. The CDR3 DNA reads TGTGCCAGCAGCCCCGGGACACTGGCAGATACGCAGTATTTT.

The gene calls are TRBV19 and TRBJ2-1; tentatively, D is TRBD1 or TRBD2 (6 bases each). V was clipped by 2 bases and J by 5 bases, with 13 bases between them. This CDR3 spans 15 amino acids. Germline V CDR1 and CDR2: LNHDA, SQIVND (reference sequence). The CDR3 is CASSIRRGLNNEQFF. CDR3 sequence (DNA): TGTGCCAGTAGTATACGCCGGGGGCTGAACAATGAGCAGTTCTTC.

A single count supports this clone. The V call is TRBV29-1, the J call TRBJ1-1, with D maybe TRBD1 (5 bases). Germline CDR1 and CDR2: SQVTM and ANQGSEA. This CDR3 spans 13 amino acids. V was pared by 4 bases and J by 4 bases, with 13 bases between. The chain's CDR3 is CSVVDTQGTEAFF. The CDR3 region has the DNA TGCAGCGTTGTGGATACGCAGGGCACTGAAGCTTTCTTT. Looking up the rest from reference TRBV29-1 and TRBJ1-1 gives the full variable domain: SAVISQKPSRDICQRGTSLTIQCQVDSQVTMMFWYRQQPGQSLTLIATANQGSEATYESGFVIDKFPISRPNLTFSTLTVSNMSPEDSSIYLCSVVDTQGTEAFFGQGTRLTVV.

The rearrangement uses TRBV7-9 and TRBJ1-1; 10 bases are shared with TRBD1. V lost 5 bases to trimming and J lost 11 bases; unmatched junction nucleotides: 8. The CDR3 covers 13 residues. Germline V gene data show CDR1 as SEHNR and CDR2 as FQNEAQ (reference sequence). CDR3 sequence reads: CASSPQTGGDAFF. The CDR3 nucleotides read TGTGCCAGCAGCCCCCAGACAGGGGGCGACGCTTTCTTT.